This T cell receptor (beta chain) was identified in a study of identical twins. A universal primer site was added by template switching, and unique molecular identifiers were carried by the cDNA. TCRdb re-analysed the 5' RACE reads in MiXCR, keeping a single row per CDR3 protein. Here the sample spans over 550,000 distinct CDR3 sequences, about 7.6% being singletons. Looked up from germline, CDR1 is MNHEY and CDR2 is SVGAGI. V was pared by 4 bases and J by 3 bases, with 9 bases between. This CDR3 is built from 13 residues. A further study also used this sample, focusing on yellow fever vaccine responses in identical twins.

The chain uses TRBV6-5 and TRBJ1-2; D gene ambiguous. The sequenced sample consisted of PBMCs. This receptor was taken from a woman aged 18-30 years in good health. DNA of the CDR3: TGTGCCAGCAGTTTTGACACCGACTATGGCTACACCTTC. Translating gives CASSFDTDYGYTF.